The 20 T cell receptor beta chains presented below share a single source sample, sequenced in a study of blood T cells in healthy people across ages. Together with a sample-barcoded 5' primer, a J-beta primer mix was included in a second PCR lasting about 7 to 11 cycles. TCRdb reanalysed the 5' RACE reads using MiXCR and keeps one entry per CDR3 protein. The table has 850,000 to 1,000,000 distinct CDR3 sequences, 48% seen once; the top ten hold around 15%. The specimen was blood. The receptor source for this set is a man aged 25-45 years in good health.

Only a few counts were recorded for this clonotype. The chain employs TRBV4-1 and TRBJ2-7; tentatively, D is TRBD1 or TRBD2 (5 bases each). From germline, CDR1 is MGHRA and CDR2 YSYEKL. The ends were cut back, 0 bases at V and 1 base at J, with 13 bases in the middle. The CDR3 runs to 16 residues. CDR3 residues: CASSQDRRGGSYEQYF. The CDR3 nucleotides are TGCGCCAGCAGCCAAGATCGCCGTGGGGGATCCTACGAGCAGTACTTC.

This clonotype was seen a handful of times. The chain employs TRBV4-3 and TRBJ2-7, with D tentatively TRBD1 or TRBD2 (5 bases each). The CDR3 is 17 amino acids. V lost 0 bases and J 4 bases, leaving 19 bases between the germline ends. Germline CDR1 reads LGHNA; CDR2 reads YSLEER. In nucleotides, the CDR3 is TGCGCCAGCAGCCAAGATTCGGCAGGGACCGTACCTTACGAGCAGTACTTC. It translates to CASSQDSAGTVPYEQYF.

The chain combines TRBV24-1 with TRBJ2-7; D is possibly TRBD1 or TRBD2 (5 bases each). V dropped 5 bases and J dropped 3 bases, with 16 bases sitting between them. CDR3 size: 15 residues. Germline CDR1 KGHDR, CDR2 SFDVKD. CDR3 sequence: CATSAIGGSFYEQYF. CDR3 coding DNA: TGTGCCACCAGTGCCATTGGGGGATCATTCTACGAGCAGTACTTC.

This chain links TRBV20-1 with TRBJ2-5; D tentatively reads TRBD1 or TRBD2 (5 bases each). Trimming stripped 6 bases from V and 11 bases from J, with 19 bases between. In germline, CDR1 is DFQATT, CDR2 SNEGSKA (reference sequence). The CDR3 covers 12 residues. CDR3: CSAELGPSSQYF. The CDR3 DNA reads TGCAGTGCCGAACTGGGACCCTCTTCGCAGTACTTC.

The chain has TRBV3-1 and TRBJ2-6; D not resolved. The CDR3 length is 15 residues. Germline assignment: CDR1 LGHDT and CDR2 YNNKEL (reference sequence). V was cut by 5 bases and J by 0 bases, with 8 bases left in between. The CDR3 sequence: CASSETLSGANVLTF. CDR3 coding DNA: TGTGCCAGCAGCGAAACACTCTCTGGGGCCAACGTCCTGACTTTC.

This clonotype was observed a few times. The chain couples TRBV9 to TRBJ1-6; 7 bases match TRBD1. CDR3 length: 16 residues. The germline V gene encodes CDR1 SGDLS and CDR2 YYNGEE. The ends lost 3 bases at V and 10 bases at J; junction bases unmatched: 13. The CDR3 is CASSAGGQRLGSPLHF. In DNA form, the CDR3 reads TGTGCCAGCAGCGCGGGGGGACAGAGACTAGGCTCACCCCTCCACTTT.

As to this clonotype: The conserved closing phenylalanine or tryptophan is absent in this CDR3, likely reflecting a read error. The gene calls are TRBV7-9 and TRBJ2-7, with D perhaps matching TRBD1 (6 bases). The CDR3 extends over 14 amino acids. With 4 bases removed from V and 0 bases from J, the gap between germline ends came to 10 bases. Per the germline V gene, CDR1 is SEHNR and CDR2 is FQNEAQ (reference sequence). For the CDR3, the DNA is TGTGCCAGCAGCTCTACAGGGCTCTCCTACGAGCAGTACTTA. Translation gives CASSSTGLSYEQYL.

The chain uses TRBV5-5 and TRBJ2-3; the match to TRBD2 covers 14 bases. This CDR3 comprises 16 residues. Trimming removed 5 bases from V and 2 bases from J; junction bases left unmatched: 4. Germline V gives CDR1 SGHKS, CDR2 YYEKEE (reference sequence). CDR3: CASRRTSGGNTDTQYF. Written as DNA, the CDR3 is TGTGCCAGCAGGCGGACTAGCGGGGGGAACACAGATACGCAGTATTTT.

The chain employs TRBV5-6 and TRBJ1-1; D is unresolved. The CDR3 is made up of 14 amino acids. The ends were cut back, 0 bases at V and 0 bases at J, with 6 bases in the middle. Germline CDR1 is SGHDT and CDR2 is YYEEEE. The CDR3 loop is CASSLASMNTEAFF. CDR3 bases: TGTGCCAGCAGCTTGGCCTCGATGAACACTGAAGCTTTCTTT.

This clonotype was detected a few times. V usage is TRBV6-2 or TRBV6-3 and J usage is TRBJ2-5, with 12 bases that match TRBD1. CDR3 length equals 15 residues. The V gene's germline CDR1 is MNHEY and CDR2 SVGEGT. Trimming removed 0 bases from V and 5 bases from J; junction bases left unmatched: 1. The CDR3 DNA reads as TGTGCCAGCAGTTACTCCGGGACAGGGGGCGAGACCCAGTACTTC. Translation gives CASSYSGTGGETQYF.

This chain connects TRBV4-3 to TRBJ1-1, with D unresolved. Trimming took off 0 bases at V and 6 bases at J, with 11 bases between the two ends. The CDR3 is 14 residues long. The germline CDR1 and CDR2 sequences are LGHNA and YSLEER. CDR3 amino acids: CASSQELAGAEAFF. CDR3 in DNA: TGCGCCAGCAGCCAAGAGCTAGCCGGGGCTGAAGCTTTCTTT.

V usage is TRBV12-3 or TRBV12-4 and J usage is TRBJ1-2; D not certain. This CDR3 contains 13 residues. V lost 10 bases and J 6 bases, leaving 18 bases between the germline ends. The CDR3 loop is CATLLWVSDGYTF. The DNA of the CDR3 is TGTGCCACCCTCCTTTGGGTATCCGATGGCTACACCTTC.

This sequence joins TRBV29-1 and TRBJ1-2, with D possibly TRBD1 on 5 matching bases. Germline CDR1 and CDR2: SQVTM and ANQGSEA. With 4 bases removed from V and 4 bases from J, the gap between germline ends came to 19 bases. CDR3 length equals 15 residues. CDR3 sequence (DNA): TGCAGCGTTGGCAATCCGGACACGGGGAGCTATGGCTACACCTTC. It translates to CSVGNPDTGSYGYTF.

In regard to this clonotype: Mismatch with germline at one junction end may stem from a read error. The J gene is TRBJ2-5, the V gene TRBV12-3 or TRBV12-4; possible D gene TRBD2, 6 bases. The CDR3 covers 14 residues. This CDR3 reads CVSRAGTGEETQYF. DNA for the CDR3: TGTGTCAGCAGAGCCGGGACGGGGGAAGAGACCCAGTACTTC.

The V and J genes are TRBV20-1 and TRBJ2-7; possibly TRBD2 for D (5 bases). Trimming took 3 bases from V and 4 from J, leaving 10 bases between them. Germline V gene data show CDR1 as DFQATT and CDR2 as SNEGSKA (reference sequence). The CDR3 loop spans 12 amino acids. Written as DNA, the CDR3 is TGCAGTGCTAGCCGGGAAGGGTACGAGCAGTACTTC. Its protein product is CSASREGYEQYF.

The chain is built from TRBV29-1 and TRBJ2-7; D not resolved. The CDR3 is 15 amino acids. Deletions cut 2 bases from V and 0 bases from J, with 14 bases between. CDR1 and CDR2 (germline): SQVTM, ANQGSEA. CDR3 DNA sequence: TGCAGCGTTGAATGGCAGACGGAGAGCTCCTACGAGCAGTACTTC. Amino acid sequence: CSVEWQTESSYEQYF.

This clonotype was counted only a few times. The chain carries TRBV10-3 and TRBJ2-3; D tentatively reads TRBD1 or TRBD2 (6 bases each). Between the trimmed V and J ends, which lost 2 bases and 5 bases, there was a span of 11 bases. The CDR3 runs 14 residues. Germline CDR1 reads ENHRY; CDR2 reads SYGVKD. The DNA for the CDR3 is TGTGCCATCAGTGAGGGAGGGGGAATAGATACGCAGTATTTT. Translated: CAISEGGGIDTQYF.

This chain joins TRBV7-9 and TRBJ2-5; 7 positions match TRBD2. The J call could be wrong; TRBJ2-7 is a better fit for the DNA end. CDR1 and CDR2 (germline): SEHNR, FQNEAQ (reference sequence). There are 14 residues in the CDR3. The chain's CDR3 is CASSLTSASYEQYF. Written as DNA, the CDR3 is TGTGCCAGCAGCTTAACTAGCGCCTCTTACGAGCAGTACTTC.

This chain uses TRBV7-2 with TRBJ2-4, with a weak D call TRBD1 (6 bases). The J call is in doubt because the DNA end fits TRBJ2-7 better. Germline CDR1 SGHTA, CDR2 FQGNSA. The CDR3 totals 14 residues. CDR3 protein: CASSQDSGDYEQYF. The CDR3 nucleotides read TGTGCCAGCAGCCAGGACAGCGGAGACTACGAGCAGTACTTC.

This clonotype occurred a few times. The V call is TRBV6-2 or TRBV6-3, the J call TRBJ1-2, with 7 bases identical to TRBD1. V shed 0 bases, J shed 4 bases, and the junction held 8 bases outside the gene matches. The CDR3 has 16 residues. Germline CDR1 reads MNHEY; CDR2 reads SVGEGT. CDR3 in amino acids: CASSYSGGQSIYGYTF. The CDR3 nucleotides are TGTGCCAGCAGTTACTCCGGGGGACAGTCAATCTATGGCTACACCTTC.